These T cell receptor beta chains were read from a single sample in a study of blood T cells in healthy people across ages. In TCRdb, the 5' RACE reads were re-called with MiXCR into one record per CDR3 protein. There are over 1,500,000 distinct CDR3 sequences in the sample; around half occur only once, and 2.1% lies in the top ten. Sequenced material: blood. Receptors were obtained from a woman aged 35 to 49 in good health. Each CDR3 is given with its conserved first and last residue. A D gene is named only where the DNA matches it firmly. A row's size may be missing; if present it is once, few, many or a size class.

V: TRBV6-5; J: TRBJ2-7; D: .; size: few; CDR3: CASSYQASNYEQYF; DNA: TGTGCCAGCAGTTACCAGGCATCCAACTACGAGCAGTACTTC
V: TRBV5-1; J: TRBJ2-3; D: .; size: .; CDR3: CASSYAGSEGTDTQYF; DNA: TGCGCCAGCAGCTACGCCGGATCAGAAGGCACAGATACGCAGTATTTT
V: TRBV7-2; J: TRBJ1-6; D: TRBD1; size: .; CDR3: CASSGRTGFNSPLHF; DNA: TGTGCCAGCAGCGGCCGGACAGGCTTTAATTCACCCCTCCACTTT
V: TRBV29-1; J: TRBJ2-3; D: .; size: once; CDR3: CSVDLRADTQYF; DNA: TGCAGCGTTGATCTCAGGGCTGATACGCAGTATTTT
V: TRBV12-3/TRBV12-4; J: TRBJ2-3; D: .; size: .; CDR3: CASSTMTEEELWGTDTQYF; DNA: TGTGCCAGCAGCACTATGACGGAAGAGGAACTCTGGGGCACAGATACGCAGTATTTT
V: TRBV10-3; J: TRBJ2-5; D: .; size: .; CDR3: CAISVRGARNQETQYF; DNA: TGTGCCATCAGTGTTAGGGGTGCCAGAAACCAAGAGACCCAGTACTTC
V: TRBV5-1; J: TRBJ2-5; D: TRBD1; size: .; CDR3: CASDSGGETQYF; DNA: TGCGCCAGCGACTCAGGGGGAGAGACCCAGTACTTC
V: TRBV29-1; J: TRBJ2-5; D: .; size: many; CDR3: CSLQERAKTQYF; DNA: TGCAGCCTCCAGGAGAGGGCAAAGACCCAGTACTTC
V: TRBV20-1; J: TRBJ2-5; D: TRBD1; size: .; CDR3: CSADPGQVGETQYF; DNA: TGCAGTGCTGACCCGGGACAGGTGGGAGAGACCCAGTACTTC
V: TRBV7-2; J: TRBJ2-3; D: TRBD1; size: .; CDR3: CASSPGQGSSTDTQYF; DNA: TGTGCCAGCAGCCCAGGACAGGGGAGCAGCACAGATACGCAGTATTTT
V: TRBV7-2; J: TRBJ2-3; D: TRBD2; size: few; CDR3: CASSTGLAGFTDTQYF; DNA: TGTGCCAGCAGCACCGGACTAGCGGGTTTCACAGATACGCAGTATTTT
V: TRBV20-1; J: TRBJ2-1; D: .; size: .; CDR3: CSAPALNVYNEQFF; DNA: TGCAGTGCTCCGGCCCTGAACGTCTACAATGAGCAGTTCTTC
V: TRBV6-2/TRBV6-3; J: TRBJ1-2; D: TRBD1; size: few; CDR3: CASSYPTGESYTF; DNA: TGTGCCAGCAGTTACCCGACAGGGGAAAGCTACACCTTC
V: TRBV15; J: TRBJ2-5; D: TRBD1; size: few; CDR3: CATSRDGRPGGIGDQETQYF; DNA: TGTGCCACCAGCAGAGATGGACGGCCAGGGGGAATTGGGGATCAAGAGACCCAGTACTTC
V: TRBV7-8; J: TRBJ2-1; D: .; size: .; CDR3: CASSLALSLGSYNEQFF; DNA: TGTGCCAGCAGCTTAGCGTTGAGTCTCGGCTCCTACAATGAGCAGTTCTTC
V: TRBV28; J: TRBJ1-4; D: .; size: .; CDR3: CASSPTGTPTNEKLFF; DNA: TGTGCCAGCAGTCCGACCGGGACGCCAACTAATGAAAAACTGTTTTTT
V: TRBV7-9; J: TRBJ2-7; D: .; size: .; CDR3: CASSAPASPWEQYF; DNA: TGTGCCAGCAGCGCCCCCGCAAGCCCCTGGGAGCAGTACTTC
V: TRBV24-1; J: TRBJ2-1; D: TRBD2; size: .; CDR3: CATSERGGRDNEQFF; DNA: TGTGCCACCAGTGAGCGGGGGGGCCGTGACAATGAGCAGTTCTTC
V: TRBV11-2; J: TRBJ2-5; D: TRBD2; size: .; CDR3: CASSLSVAGITTQYF; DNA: TGTGCCAGCAGCCTGTCGGTAGCGGGGATCACGACCCAGTACTTC
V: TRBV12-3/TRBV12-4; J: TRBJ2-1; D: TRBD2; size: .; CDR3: CASSLRGGSNEQFF; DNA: TGTGCCAGCAGCCTGCGGGGGGGAAGCAATGAGCAGTTCTTC
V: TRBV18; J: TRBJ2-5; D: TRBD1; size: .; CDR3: CASSPLPGQGRRQETQYF; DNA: TGTGCCAGCTCACCCCTCCCGGGACAGGGTAGGCGCCAAGAGACCCAGTACTTC
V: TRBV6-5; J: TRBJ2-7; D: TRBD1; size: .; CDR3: CASRPTGEPHEQYF; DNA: TGTGCCAGCAGGCCTACAGGGGAGCCACACGAGCAGTACTTC
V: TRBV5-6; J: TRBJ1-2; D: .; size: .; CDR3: CASSLPQIYGYTF; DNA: TGTGCCAGCAGCTTGCCACAGATTTATGGCTACACCTTC
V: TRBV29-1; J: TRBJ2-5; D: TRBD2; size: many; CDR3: CSVVRGGVETQYF; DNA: TGCAGCGTTGTACGGGGGGGCGTGGAGACCCAGTACTTC
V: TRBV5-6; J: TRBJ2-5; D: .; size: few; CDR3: CASSETYSKETQYF; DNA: TGTGCCAGCAGCGAAACTTATTCCAAAGAGACCCAGTACTTC
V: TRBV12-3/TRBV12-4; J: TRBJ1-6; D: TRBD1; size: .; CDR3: CASSDTGTGVSGRLHF; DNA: TGTGCCAGCAGTGATACCGGGACAGGGGTCTCTGGTCGCCTCCACTTT
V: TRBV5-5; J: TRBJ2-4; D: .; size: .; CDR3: CASSLFLARRLGDEQYF; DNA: TGTGCCAGCAGCTTGTTTCTGGCACGACGGCTTGGGGATGAGCAGTACTTC
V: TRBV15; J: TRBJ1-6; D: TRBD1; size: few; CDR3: CATSGGQGARSYNSPLHF; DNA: TGTGCCACCAGCGGGGGACAGGGTGCAAGGTCCTATAATTCACCCCTCCACTTT
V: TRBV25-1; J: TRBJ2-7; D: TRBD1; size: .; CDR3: CASVAGGRDEQYF; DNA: TGTGCCAGCGTAGCAGGGGGCCGGGACGAGCAGTACTTC
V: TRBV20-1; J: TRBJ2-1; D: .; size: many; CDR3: CSAPDDFGPQTYNEQFF; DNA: TGCAGTGCTCCTGACGATTTTGGGCCACAAACCTACAATGAGCAGTTCTTC
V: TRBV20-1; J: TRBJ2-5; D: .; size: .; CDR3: CSAGQIEETQYF; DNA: TGCAGTGCTGGACAGATTGAAGAGACCCAGTACTTC
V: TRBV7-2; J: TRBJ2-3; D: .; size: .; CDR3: CASSLVHRRDTQYF; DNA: TGTGCCAGCAGCTTAGTGCATCGGAGAGATACGCAGTATTTT
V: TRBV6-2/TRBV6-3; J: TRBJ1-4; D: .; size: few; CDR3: CASGTLGASNEKLFF; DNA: TGTGCCAGCGGGACCTTGGGTGCGTCTAATGAAAAACTGTTTTTT
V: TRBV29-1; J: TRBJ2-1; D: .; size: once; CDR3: CSAEPIAEGSYSEQFF; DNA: TGCAGCGCCGAACCTATCGCGGAGGGATCCTACAGTGAGCAGTTCTTC
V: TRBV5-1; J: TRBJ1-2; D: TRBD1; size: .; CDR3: CASRLGDSYGYTF; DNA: TGCGCCAGCCGTCTCGGGGACAGCTATGGCTACACCTTC
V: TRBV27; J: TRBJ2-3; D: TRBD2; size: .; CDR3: CASSLRTSGGFTDTQYF; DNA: TGTGCCAGCAGTTTAAGGACTAGCGGGGGGTTCACAGATACGCAGTATTTT
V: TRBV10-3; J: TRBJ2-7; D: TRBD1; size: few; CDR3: CAISESGMGGQGSNEQYF; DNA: TGTGCCATCAGTGAGTCGGGTATGGGCGGACAGGGGTCGAACGAGCAGTACTTC